Below, 28 T cell receptor beta chains from the same sample are listed, as sequenced in a study of blood T cell repertoires in COVID-19. Measured with immunoSEQ multiplex PCR; TCRdb has only the in-frame clones, and not every one. Here the sample spans tens of thousands of clones, roughly nine tenths being singletons. Source material: peripheral blood. The source is a human donor with active COVID-19. The donor label of this sample is uncertain.

The chain has TRBV5-6 and TRBJ2-1; D may be TRBD2 (5 bases). Deletions cut 3 bases from V and 3 bases from J, with 16 bases between. This CDR3 is built from 16 residues. The V gene's germline CDR1 is SGHDT and CDR2 YYEEEE. DNA for the CDR3: TGTGCCAGCAGCTCGAAATTAGCGAGGATCTACAATGAGCAGTTCTTC. This codes for CASSSKLARIYNEQFF. The variable domain in full, completed from reference TRBV5-6 and TRBJ2-1, reads DAGVTQSPTHLIKTRGQQVTLRCSPKSGHDTVSWYQQALGQGPQFIFQYYEEEERQRGNFPDRFSGHQFPNYSSELNVNALLLGDSALYLCASSSKLARIYNEQFFGPGTRLTVL.

This clone was picked up one time. This chain joins TRBV5-4 and TRBJ2-3; 15 positions match TRBD2. The germline V gene encodes CDR1 SGHNT and CDR2 YYREEE (reference sequence). Losses at the gene ends were 4 bases for V and 0 bases for J; bases not matched to a gene: 6. The CDR3 spans 18 residues. The CDR3 reads CASSTGLAGGPSTDTQYF. The CDR3 DNA sequence: TGTGCCAGCAGCACGGGACTAGCGGGAGGCCCTAGCACAGATACGCAGTATTTT.

The chain is built from TRBV7-9 and TRBJ2-1, with 10 bases aligning to TRBD2. After removal of 5 bases from V and 4 bases from J, the junction contained 5 bases not matched to a gene. The CDR3 covers 15 residues. Per the germline V gene, CDR1 is SEHNR and CDR2 is FQNEAQ (reference sequence). The chain's CDR3 is CASSPRTSGYNEQFF. CDR3 bases: TGTGCCAGCAGCCCCCGGACTAGCGGTTACAATGAGCAGTTCTTC.

The rearrangement joins TRBV11-2 to TRBJ2-3; TRBD2 matches at 7 bases. Trimming removed 2 bases from V and 5 bases from J; junction bases left unmatched: 13. Germline CDR1 SGHAT, CDR2 FQNNGV. CDR3 length: 17 amino acids. The CDR3 nucleotides read TGTGCCAGCAGCTTATCTCCCCAACTAGCGCGCGGAGATACGCAGTATTTT. This translates into CASSLSPQLARGDTQYF.

The chain couples TRBV2 to TRBJ2-3, with 7 bases fitting TRBD1. The CDR3 covers 14 residues. Germline V lookup: CDR1 SNHLY, CDR2 FYNNEI. V lost 11 bases to trimming and J lost 2 bases; unmatched junction nucleotides: 10. CDR3 sequence (DNA): TGTGCCGGAGCAAGAGACAGGGACACAGATACGCAGTATTTT. Protein sequence: CAGARDRDTDTQYF.

The V gene is TRBV11-2, the J gene TRBJ2-5; 8 bases are a match to TRBD2. The trim removed 0 bases at V and 1 base at J, leaving 4 bases unmatched. The CDR3 runs 16 residues. The germline V gene has CDR1 SGHAT and CDR2 FQNNGV. CDR3 in DNA: TGTGCCAGCAGCTTAGATCCACGGGGGGGCCAAGAGACCCAGTACTTC. Translating gives CASSLDPRGGQETQYF.

V usage is TRBV28 and J usage is TRBJ2-7; 7 nucleotides line up with TRBD2. The J segment lost 2 bases and the V segment lost 7 bases, leaving 5 bases of the junction unmatched. The CDR3 totals 13 residues. Germline V gene lookup returns CDR1 MDHEN and CDR2 SYDVKM. CDR3 bases: TGTGCCAGCAAGATAGCGGGCCCCTACGAGCAGTACTTC. It is translated as CASKIAGPYEQYF.

A few counts support this clone. The chain couples TRBV27 to TRBJ2-7, with 10 bases lining up with TRBD2. The V segment lost 4 bases and the J segment 1 base; nucleotides outside the gene matches: 7. Germline values: CDR1 MNHEY, CDR2 SMNVEV (reference sequence). The CDR3 runs 16 residues. CDR3: CASSSLAGEPSYEQYF. The CDR3 nucleotides read TGTGCCAGCAGTTCGCTAGCGGGAGAGCCGTCCTACGAGCAGTACTTC.

This clone has a handful of counts. The rearrangement joins TRBV19 to TRBJ2-7; D unclear. V was cut by 1 base and J by 6 bases, with 10 bases left in between. The germline V gene has CDR1 LNHDA and CDR2 SQIVND (reference sequence). The CDR3 is 13 residues long. This CDR3 reads CASSIGVLSEQYF. The CDR3 DNA follows: TGTGCCAGTAGTATAGGAGTTCTCTCCGAGCAGTACTTC.

The chain is built from TRBV2 and TRBJ1-1; weak D call: TRBD1 (5 bases). Between the trimmed V and J ends, which lost 0 bases and 4 bases, there was a span of 9 bases. Germline V gives CDR1 SNHLY, CDR2 FYNNEI. The CDR3 has 14 residues. CDR3 sequence: CASSEAQGATEAFF. In DNA form, the CDR3 reads TGTGCCAGCAGTGAAGCGCAGGGTGCCACTGAAGCTTTCTTT.

The rearrangement joins TRBV27 to TRBJ1-6; possible D gene TRBD1, 6 bases. The ends were cut back, 6 bases at V and 5 bases at J, with 20 bases in the middle. Germline CDR1 MNHEY, CDR2 SMNVEV (reference sequence). The CDR3 sequence is 17 residues long. In DNA form, the CDR3 reads TGTGCCAGCAGGGTCGGGGGGGGGCAGGGAGATAATTCACCCCTCCACTTT. The encoded protein is CASRVGGGQGDNSPLHF.

This chain links TRBV27 with TRBJ1-3; TRBD1 aligns across 10 bases. There are 16 residues in the CDR3. With 5 bases clipped from V and 6 bases from J, the junction kept 10 bases outside the gene matches. Germline lookup yields CDR1 MNHEY and CDR2 SMNVEV (reference sequence). This chain's CDR3 is CASSGNRGTGENTIYF. DNA for the CDR3: TGTGCCAGCAGTGGGAACAGGGGGACAGGGGAAAACACCATATATTTT.

This clone was counted only a few times. The chain uses TRBV6-6 and TRBJ2-7; D is perhaps TRBD1 (6 bases). CDR3 size: 14 residues. The germline V gene has CDR1 MNHNY and CDR2 SVGAGI (reference sequence). V was trimmed by 5 bases and J by 3 bases, leaving 14 bases between them. CDR3 sequence reads: CASSPGTLDYEQYF. CDR3 coding DNA: TGTGCCAGCAGTCCGGGGACACTTGACTACGAGCAGTACTTC.

V and J are TRBV25-1 and TRBJ2-7, with D unresolved. Per the germline V gene, CDR1 is MGHDK and CDR2 is SYGVNS. V was shortened by 2 bases and J by 2 bases, with 4 bases between the two germline ends. There are 12 residues in the CDR3. The CDR3 loop is CASSEGAYEQYF. The CDR3 DNA sequence: TGTGCCAGCAGTGAAGGAGCCTACGAGCAGTACTTC.

The genes are TRBV29-1 and TRBJ1-1; no clear D. CDR1 is SQVTM and CDR2 is ANQGSEA in the germline V gene. The CDR3 is 14 amino acids. V was trimmed by 5 bases and J by 2 bases, leaving 15 bases between them. CDR3 protein: CSVSLSTGNTEAFF. DNA for the CDR3: TGCAGCGTTTCTTTGTCTACGGGAAACACTGAAGCTTTCTTT.

The chain is built from TRBV4-1 and TRBJ1-3; D remains unclear. V was pared by 1 base and J by 0 bases, with 13 bases between. Germline V CDR1 and CDR2: MGHRA, YSYEKL. The CDR3 is 17 amino acids. The CDR3 sequence: CASSQVGEGSSGNTIYF. The DNA for the CDR3 is TGCGCCAGCAGCCAAGTGGGAGAGGGATCCTCTGGAAACACCATATATTTT.

The chain couples TRBV3-1 (or the pseudogene TRBV3-2) to TRBJ2-5; 8 bases are shared with TRBD1. There are 16 residues in the CDR3. In germline, CDR1 is LGHDT, CDR2 YNNKEL (reference sequence). The J segment lost 5 bases and the V segment lost 4 bases, leaving 12 bases of the junction unmatched. The CDR3 reads CASSLLTGAYQETQYF. CDR3 coding DNA: TGTGCCAGCAGCCTGCTGACAGGGGCGTATCAGGAGACCCAGTACTTC.

CDR3: CASSQDVQDTQYF. The CDR3 nucleotides are TGCGCCAGCAGCCAAGATGTGCAGGATACGCAGTATTTT. V and J are TRBV4-1 and TRBJ2-3; D remains ambiguous. The CDR3 length is 13 residues. V lost 0 bases, J lost 6 bases, and 7 bases lay in between. The germline gives CDR1 MGHRA, CDR2 YSYEKL.

The sample holds one count of this clone. This chain connects TRBV5-6 to TRBJ2-1, with 9 bases that match TRBD2. CDR1 and CDR2 (germline): SGHDT, YYEEEE. J lost 4 bases, V lost 2 bases, and 4 bases had no gene match. The CDR3 runs to 15 residues. The DNA of the CDR3 is TGTGCCAGCAGCTTCCGACTAGCGGCGTACAATGAGCAGTTCTTC. Its translation: CASSFRLAAYNEQFF.

This sequence joins TRBV7-2 and TRBJ2-3; D is perhaps TRBD2 (6 bases). V lost 8 bases to trimming and J lost 1 base, with 13 bases between them. This CDR3 contains 14 residues. Germline CDR1 is SGHTA and CDR2 is FQGNSA. CDR3: CASAQGGRTDTQYF. DNA of the CDR3: TGTGCCAGCGCGCAGGGAGGCCGCACAGATACGCAGTATTTT.

The chain carries TRBV5-1 and TRBJ2-3; 12 bases are shared with TRBD2. Germline V gene data show CDR1 as SGHRS and CDR2 as YFSETQ. The CDR3 spans 15 residues. The ends lost 4 bases at V and 6 bases at J; junction bases unmatched: 6. The CDR3 spells CASSKLAGGGDTQYF. The CDR3 DNA follows: TGCGCCAGCAGCAAACTAGCGGGGGGAGGCGATACGCAGTATTTT.

This chain joins TRBV6-2 or TRBV6-3 and TRBJ2-7; 9 nucleotides match TRBD1. The germline V gene encodes CDR1 MNHEY and CDR2 SVGEGT. The CDR3 extends over 14 amino acids. V dropped 5 bases and J dropped 2; count of bases not matched to a gene: 4. The chain's CDR3 is CASSGTGGTYEQYF. In DNA, the CDR3 is TGTGCCAGCAGTGGTACAGGGGGCACCTACGAGCAGTACTTC.

The chain couples TRBV21-1 to TRBJ2-7; TRBD2 reflects the table's D call only, with no check against the DNA. TRBV21-1 is tagged as a pseudogene. The CDR3 is 11 residues long. For the CDR3, the DNA is TGTGCCGACGACGGGGGCTACGAGCAGTACTTC. Its protein is CADDGGYEQYF.

The CDR3 here is CASSVGLAGESSEETQYF. CDR3 DNA sequence: TGCGCCAGCAGCGTCGGACTAGCGGGGGAATCATCGGAAGAGACCCAGTACTTC. V and J are TRBV5-1 and TRBJ2-5; TRBD2 matches 13 bases. The CDR3 sequence is 18 residues long. CDR1 and CDR2 from the germline V gene are SGHRS and YFSETQ. V trimming: 4 bases; J trimming: 3 bases; junction bases outside the gene matches: 12.

This clone has just a few counts. The chain employs TRBV2 and TRBJ1-6; TRBD1 aligns across 9 bases. The CDR3 is 18 amino acids. Trimming at V came to 5 bases and at J to 6 bases, leaving 14 bases not matched to a gene. Germline CDR1 reads SNHLY; CDR2 reads FYNNEI. CDR3 DNA: TGTGCCAGCAGTACGCAACTCACAGGGGGCAAGGTTAATTCACCCCTCCACTTT. It specifies CASSTQLTGGKVNSPLHF.

The chain is built from TRBV6-2 or TRBV6-3 and TRBJ2-5, with 7 nucleotides matching TRBD1. CDR3 size: 17 residues. The V and J ends lost 5 bases and 1 base, in that order; junction bases with no gene match: 13. CDR1 and CDR2 from the germline V gene are MNHEY and SVGEGT. CDR3 DNA: TGTGCCAGCAGTCGCCTTTCAGACAGGGTGGCCCAAGAGACCCAGTACTTC. Translated, it gives CASSRLSDRVAQETQYF.

The chain has TRBV24-1 and TRBJ1-1, with D tentatively TRBD1 (5 bases). Germline assignment: CDR1 KGHDR and CDR2 SFDVKD. The CDR3 totals 14 residues. V shed 1 base and J shed 4 bases, with 9 bases lying between them. This CDR3 is CATSDFGGGTEAFF. As DNA, the CDR3 is TGTGCCACCAGTGATTTCGGGGGGGGCACTGAAGCTTTCTTT.

The rearrangement uses TRBV29-1 and TRBJ1-2; TRBD1 is a possible D gene (5 bases). The CDR3 contains 13 residues. Trimming took 4 bases from V and 1 from J, leaving 10 bases between them. Germline loops: CDR1 SQVTM, CDR2 ANQGSEA. The CDR3 region has the DNA TGCAGCGTTGCACGGGGGAGTAACTATGGCTACACCTTC. Translation gives CSVARGSNYGYTF.